These 3 T cell receptor beta chains were sequenced from one sample in a study of PD-1 blockade in mismatch repair-deficient tumors. The repertoire was sequenced with immunoSEQ multiplex PCR; TCRdb's copy has only in-frame clones and lacks some. The sample gives 20,000 to 30,000 clones, approximately 84% of which show up once; under 3.5% is in the top ten. The starting material was PBMCs, obtained before pembrolizumab treatment. These receptors all stem from an adult with mismatch repair-deficient cancer.

This clone was counted once. The J gene is TRBJ2-1, the V gene TRBV5-1, with D perhaps TRBD2 (6 bases). The CDR3 extends over 14 amino acids. Germline CDR1 is SGHRS and CDR2 is YFSETQ. Trimming removed 0 bases at V and 3 bases at J, with 7 bases between. The CDR3 loop is CASSLASDYNEQFF. The CDR3 DNA sequence: TGCGCCAGCAGCTTGGCTAGCGACTACAATGAGCAGTTCTTC.

This clone was counted a single time. V gene TRBV7-9 combines with J gene TRBJ2-3; 7 bases line up with TRBD1. CDR3 length: 12 residues. The junction had 1 base not matched to a gene; V was cut back by 5 bases and J by 5 bases. The germline V gene encodes CDR1 SEHNR and CDR2 FQNEAQ (reference sequence). The CDR3 is CASSQGVDTQYF. The CDR3 DNA sequence: TGTGCCAGCAGCCAGGGGGTAGATACGCAGTATTTT. Looking up the rest from reference TRBV7-9 and TRBJ2-3 gives the full variable domain: DTGVSQNPRHKITKRGQNVTFRCDPISEHNRLYWYRQTLGQGPEFLTYFQNEAQLEKSRLLSDRFSAERPKGSFSTLEIQRTEQGDSAMYLCASSQGVDTQYFGPGTRLTVL.

The chain is built from TRBV5-1 and TRBJ2-4; D is possibly TRBD1 (6 bases). Germline-derived CDR1 and CDR2 are SGHRS and YFSETQ. Trimming shortened V by 3 bases and J by 2 bases, and 9 bases separated the two germline ends. The CDR3 sequence is 14 residues long. CDR3 in amino acids: CASSSRDTKNIQYF. CDR3 sequence (DNA): TGCGCCAGCAGCTCCCGGGACACCAAAAACATTCAGTACTTC.